Sequencing of this T cell receptor (beta chain) was carried out in a study of CD8+ T cells in alopecia areata. Study in general: Patients in the study were on tofacitinib for 6 to 18 months, then off it for 6 months. Severity was scored as percentage of affected scalp area in treated patients.

Reverse transcription of extracted RNA yielded cDNA, which provided the sequencing template. Produced via immunoSEQ multiplex PCR; TCRdb's table is partial and in-frame only. There are 65,000 to 75,000 clones in the sample; 29% occur only once, and more than 13% lies in the top ten. Treatment meaning: oral pan-JAK inhibitor, 5-10 mg twice daily. Peripheral blood and lesional scalp punch biopsies were taken from alopecia areata patients. Germline CDR1 LNHDA, CDR2 SQIVND (reference sequence). CDR3 length equals 12 residues. Trimming stripped 3 bases from V and 7 bases from J, with 7 bases between. The receptor was derived from a human donor with alopecia areata. This material consisted of CD8+ T cells sorted from blood, taken at week 4, from a patient treated with tofacitinib. The chain combines TRBV19 with TRBJ2-1, with D hard to call. The CDR3 spells CASSIDGNEQFF. CDR3 sequence (DNA): TGTGCCAGTAGTATTGACGGGAATGAGCAGTTCTTC.